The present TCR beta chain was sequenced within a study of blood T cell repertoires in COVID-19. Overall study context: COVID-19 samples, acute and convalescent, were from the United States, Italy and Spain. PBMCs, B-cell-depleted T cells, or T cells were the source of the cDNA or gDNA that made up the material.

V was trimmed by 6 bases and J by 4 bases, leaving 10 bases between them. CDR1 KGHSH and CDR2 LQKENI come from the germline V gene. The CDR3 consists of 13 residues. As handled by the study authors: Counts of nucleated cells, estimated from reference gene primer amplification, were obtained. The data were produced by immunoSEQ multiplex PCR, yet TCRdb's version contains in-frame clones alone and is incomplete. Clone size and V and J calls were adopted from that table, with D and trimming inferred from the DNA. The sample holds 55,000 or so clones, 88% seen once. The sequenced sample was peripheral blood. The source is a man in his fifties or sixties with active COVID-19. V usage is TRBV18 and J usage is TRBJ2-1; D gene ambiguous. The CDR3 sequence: CASSHGLYNEQFF. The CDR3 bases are TGTGCCAGCTCTCACGGGTTGTACAATGAGCAGTTCTTC. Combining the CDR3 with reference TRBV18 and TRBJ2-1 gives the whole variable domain NAGVMQNPRHLVRRRGQEARLRCSPMKGHSHVYWYRQLPEEGLKFMVYLQKENIIDESGMPKERFSAEFPKEGPSILRIQQVVRGDSAAYFCASSHGLYNEQFFGPGTRLTVL.